This TCR beta chain was recorded in a study of T cells expressing NK-cell markers. Germline CDR1 and CDR2: SGHAT and FQNNGV. This CDR3 spans 16 amino acids. It was by 5'RACE template switching with UMIs that TCR beta cDNA was made. With the 5' RACE reads reprocessed, TCRdb shows one record per CDR3 protein and no DNA. With about 150,000 distinct CDR3 sequences in the sample, the ten largest clones hold 37%. The specimen was blood T cells: a sorted CD56 or NKG2C T cell subset, CD4+ or CD8+ T cells, or bulk PBMC T cells (not recorded which). The rearrangement joins TRBV11-2 to TRBJ2-1; TCRdb's D call, TRBD2, is unchecked because there is no DNA. This TCR derives from a woman in her forties or fifties in good health. The CDR3 reads CASNVGTSGSHNEQFF.